The rows below give T cell receptor beta chains drawn from one sample of a study of blood T cells in healthy people across ages. From the 5' RACE reads, TCRdb called clonotypes with MiXCR, one entry per CDR3 protein. The table lists fewer than 650,000 distinct CDR3 sequences, roughly a quarter of them singletons. The same sample was also used in a study of T cells of mothers and their children.

The sample taken for sequencing was blood. Receptors originate from a boy younger than 10 in good health. CDR3s include the opening cysteine and the closing phenylalanine or tryptophan. The D gene is left open where the match is weak. Size is stated for part of the rows, as once, few or many counts, or as a class when the clone is expanded.

V gene	J gene	clone size	D gene	CDR3 DNA	CDR3 protein
TRBV2	TRBJ1-5	-	TRBD1	TGTGCCAGCAGGGGACAGGCCACGGGCAATCAGCCCCAGCATTTT	CASRGQATGNQPQHF
TRBV10-3	TRBJ2-7	-	-	TGTGCCATCAGTGAGCCACCGGGACCCCTCGACGAGCAGTACTTC	CAISEPPGPLDEQYF
TRBV12-3/TRBV12-4	TRBJ2-1	-	-	TGTGCCAGCAGTCCCCTTGGGCGGAACTCCTACAATGAGCAGTTCTTC	CASSPLGRNSYNEQFF
TRBV5-4	TRBJ1-6	few	-	TGTGCCAGCAGCTTGGTGGGGAATTCACCCCTCCACTTT	CASSLVGNSPLHF
TRBV27	TRBJ2-7	few	TRBD1	TGTGCCAGCAGTTATGGACAGGGGGGTTCCTACGAGCAGTACTTC	CASSYGQGGSYEQYF
TRBV5-6	TRBJ2-7	-	-	TGTGCCAGCAGCTTGTGGACCCCAAACGAGCAGTACTTC	CASSLWTPNEQYF
TRBV20-1	TRBJ1-5	-	-	TGCAGTGCTAGATGGGGGCCTAGCAATCAGCCCCAGCATTTT	CSARWGPSNQPQHF
TRBV2	TRBJ1-3	few	-	TGTGCCAGCAGTGAAAGGGAGGACGCGAACTCTGGAAACACCATATATTTT	CASSEREDANSGNTIYF
TRBV2	TRBJ2-3	few	-	TGTGCCAGCAAGGGGGGTTTGGGCACAGATACGCAGTATTTT	CASKGGLGTDTQYF
TRBV7-9	TRBJ2-6	once	-	TGTGCCAGCAGCGCCAGGGCCTCTGGGGCCCACGTCCTGACTTTC	CASSARASGAHVLTF
TRBV2	TRBJ1-1	few	-	TGTGCCAGCAGTGGGGACACAGGCATGAACACTGAAGCTTTCTTT	CASSGDTGMNTEAFF
TRBV5-6	TRBJ1-2	few	-	TGTGCCAGCAGCTTGAAGCATGGACACCTTATTCCTTGGGCCTATGGCTACACCTTC	CASSLKHGHLIPWAYGYTF
TRBV20-1	TRBJ2-5	-	-	TGCAGTGCTAATCTCGGGGGGCCAAAAGAGACCCAGTACTTC	CSANLGGPKETQYF
TRBV12-3/TRBV12-4	TRBJ2-1	-	-	TGTGCCAGCAGCCTGACTAGTTCTGAGCAGTTCTTC	CASSLTSSEQFF
TRBV6-5	TRBJ2-3	few	TRBD2	TGTGCCAGCAGATTAGCGGGAGTGTCGCTCGATACGCAGTATTTT	CASRLAGVSLDTQYF
TRBV5-1	TRBJ2-1	few	-	TGCGCCAGCAGCTTGGCGTCCCTAGTGGGCTCCTACAATGAGCAGTTCTTC	CASSLASLVGSYNEQFF
TRBV6-4	TRBJ2-5	-	TRBD2	TGTGCCAGCAGTGATTCTAGCGGGAGCAATAGAGAGACCCAGTACTTC	CASSDSSGSNRETQYF
TRBV12-3/TRBV12-4	TRBJ1-2	-	-	TGTGCCAGCAGTTTAGATGGGTTAAGGGGCTACACCTTC	CASSLDGLRGYTF
TRBV5-5	TRBJ1-1	few	-	TGTGCCAGCAGCTTGGTGAGGGAAAAGGTTGAAGCTTTCTTT	CASSLVREKVEAFF
TRBV6-2/TRBV6-3	TRBJ2-7	-	TRBD2	TGTGCCAGCAGTTACTCGCCAGCGGGAGCTGGTACCTACGAGCAGTACTTC	CASSYSPAGAGTYEQYF
TRBV7-2	TRBJ2-7	-	-	TGTGCCAGCAGGCGCGTGATAGGGGGTGACGAGCAGTACTTC	CASRRVIGGDEQYF
TRBV7-2	TRBJ2-5	-	TRBD2	TGTGCCAGCAGCTTTGAAGCGGGAGGGGGAAAGTACTTC	CASSFEAGGGKYF
TRBV12-3/TRBV12-4	TRBJ1-5	-	-	TGTGCCAGCAGTTTTGATAGGGGTCAGCCCCAGCATTTT	CASSFDRGQPQHF
TRBV7-2	TRBJ2-7	-	-	TGTGCCAGCAGCTTAGCCCCGGGGTTGGAGGAGCAGTACTTC	CASSLAPGLEEQYF
TRBV29-1	TRBJ2-7	-	TRBD2	TGCAGCGCCGCGGGACTAGCGGGAGGGCCGATCGTGAACGAGCAGTACTTC	CSAAGLAGGPIVNEQYF
TRBV15	TRBJ2-4	-	TRBD1	TGTGCCACCAGCAGTACGGGACAGATAGCCAAAAACATTCAGTACTTC	CATSSTGQIAKNIQYF
TRBV12-3/TRBV12-4	TRBJ1-4	-	-	TGTGCCAGCAGTCCCAGTGGGGCTTTGGGTGAAAAACTGTTTTTT	CASSPSGALGEKLFF
TRBV9	TRBJ2-2	-	TRBD2	TGTGCCAGCAGCGCAGGCCGGCCGGGACTACACACCGGGGAGCTGTTTTTT	CASSAGRPGLHTGELFF
TRBV12-3/TRBV12-4	TRBJ2-4	-	-	TGTGCCAGCAGTTTTGGCGAGGGGGGGGGCATTCAGTACTTC	CASSFGEGGGIQYF
TRBV5-8	TRBJ2-1	few	-	TGTGCCAGCAGCCGAGCCCGGACTGTCTATGAGCAGTTCTTC	CASSRARTVYEQFF
TRBV10-2	TRBJ1-2	few	TRBD1	TGCGCCAGCAGTGAGTCCGCAGGGGGCACATACTATGGCTACACCTTC	CASSESAGGTYYGYTF